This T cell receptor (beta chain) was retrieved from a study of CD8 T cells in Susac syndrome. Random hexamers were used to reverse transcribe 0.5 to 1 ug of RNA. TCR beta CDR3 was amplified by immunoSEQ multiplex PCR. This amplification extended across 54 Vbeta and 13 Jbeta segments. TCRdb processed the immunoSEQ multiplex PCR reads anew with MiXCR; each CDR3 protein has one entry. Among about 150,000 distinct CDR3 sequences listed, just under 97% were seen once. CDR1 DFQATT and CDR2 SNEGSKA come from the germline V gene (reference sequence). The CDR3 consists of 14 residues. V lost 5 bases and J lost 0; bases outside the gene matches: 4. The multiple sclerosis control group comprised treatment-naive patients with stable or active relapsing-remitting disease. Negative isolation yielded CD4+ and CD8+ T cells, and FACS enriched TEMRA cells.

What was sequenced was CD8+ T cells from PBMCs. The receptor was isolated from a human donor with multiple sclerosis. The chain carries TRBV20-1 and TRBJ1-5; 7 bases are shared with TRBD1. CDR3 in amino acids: CSAPGQISNQPQHF. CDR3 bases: TGCAGTGCTCCGGGACAGATTAGCAATCAGCCCCAGCATTTT.